This is a list of T cell receptor beta chains from one sample in a study of blood T cell repertoires in COVID-19. Assay: immunoSEQ multiplex PCR; the TCRdb copy retains only in-frame clones and omits some. The top ten hold 25% to 35% of the sample, which has 110,000 or so clones, more than 80% seen once. The sample comprised peripheral blood. The receptors stem from a man aged 70-80 years with active or convalescent COVID-19. Both conserved end residues are part of each CDR3. A D gene is named only where the DNA matches it firmly. Expanded clones are given a class, and other clones once, few, many or no size at all.

v_call	d_call	j_call	clone_size	cdr3_nt	cdr3_aa
TRBV9	TRBD1	TRBJ1-4	NA	TGTGCCAGCAGCGTTCGGGACAGTGAAAAACTGTTTTTT	CASSVRDSEKLFF
TRBV28	TRBD1	TRBJ1-6	NA	TGTGCCAGCAGCAACCCCTTCCCAGGGGGGAGTCTCGATAATTCACCCCTCCACTTT	CASSNPFPGGSLDNSPLHF
TRBV5-1	TRBD2	TRBJ2-7	few	TGCGCCAGCAGCACCACTCTAGCGGGAGCGGCCTACGAGCAGTACTTC	CASSTTLAGAAYEQYF
TRBV5-1	TRBD2	TRBJ2-3	NA	TGCGCCAGCTCCCCCGGGAGGGCGGCAGATACGCAGTATTTT	CASSPGRAADTQYF
TRBV7-9	NA	TRBJ2-3	NA	TGTGCCAGCAGCTTCGAGGCTACCGCAGATACGCAGTATTTT	CASSFEATADTQYF
TRBV28	TRBD2	TRBJ2-2	few	TGTGCCAGCAGGTTAAGGACCCTCCGGACTAGCGAAGGCACCGGGGAGCTGTTTTTT	CASRLRTLRTSEGTGELFF
TRBV18	TRBD1	TRBJ1-6	NA	TGTGCCAGCTCACCGGAACAGGGGGTTTCACCCCTCCACTTT	CASSPEQGVSPLHF
TRBV29-1	NA	TRBJ2-4	once	TGCAGCGTTGTCCCGAGGTCGGTAGAACTAGCCAAAAACATTCAGTACTTC	CSVVPRSVELAKNIQYF
TRBV29-1	NA	TRBJ1-5	NA	TGCAGCGTTGAAGGTGGCGGGCAGGATAGCAATCAGCCCCAGCATTTT	CSVEGGGQDSNQPQHF
TRBV6-5	TRBD1	TRBJ2-2	NA	TGTGCCAGCAGTTACGGGGACAGGCCCAACACCGGGGAGCTGTTTTTT	CASSYGDRPNTGELFF
TRBV18	NA	TRBJ1-6	NA	TGTGCCAGCTCACCAGACAGCTCCTATAATTCACCCCTCCACTTT	CASSPDSSYNSPLHF